A single sample gave rise to the 11 T cell receptor beta chains below, sequenced in a study of OX40 agonist ivuxolimab in advanced cancers. TCRdb's copy holds only in-frame clones and misses some; the assay was immunoSEQ multiplex PCR. The profile shows about 100,000 clones, 90% of them singletons. Sequencing was performed on CD4+ or CD8+ T cells sorted from blood, taken in a trial of the OX40 agonist ivuxolimab. Receptor source: an adult with an advanced solid tumor such as melanoma, head and neck, liver or kidney cancer.

The CDR3 region is CASKADTYNQPQHF. The CDR3 DNA sequence: TGTGCCAGCAAGGCGGACACTTACAATCAGCCCCAGCATTTT. The rearrangement links TRBV2 to TRBJ1-5, with D perhaps TRBD1 (5 bases). V lost 7 bases and J 3 bases, leaving 13 bases between the germline ends. This CDR3 comprises 14 residues. The V gene's germline CDR1 is SNHLY and CDR2 FYNNEI.

This chain joins TRBV11-2 and TRBJ2-5, with no clear D. V was clipped by 1 base and J by 3 bases, with 3 bases between them. This CDR3 contains 12 residues. Germline V gives CDR1 SGHAT, CDR2 FQNNGV. As DNA, the CDR3 is TGTGCCAGCAGCTTAGGCAAAGAGACCCAGTACTTC. Translating gives CASSLGKETQYF.

This chain uses TRBV5-1 with TRBJ1-5; a possible D gene is TRBD1 (5 bases). The V gene's germline CDR1 is SGHRS and CDR2 YFSETQ. The CDR3 runs 15 residues. V was clipped by 4 bases and J by 7 bases, with 18 bases between them. The CDR3 nucleotides are TGCGCCAGCAGCGAGGCAGGGTGGGACGGCCAGCCCCAGCATTTT. Translated: CASSEAGWDGQPQHF.

The chain combines TRBV18 with TRBJ1-4, with 8 bases identical to TRBD1. This CDR3 has 13 amino acids. V was clipped by 4 bases and J by 9 bases; unmatched bases: 4. The germline V gene has CDR1 KGHSH and CDR2 LQKENI. This chain's CDR3 is CASSQDRDQKLFF. The CDR3 bases are TGTGCCAGCTCACAGGACAGGGATCAAAAACTGTTTTTT. Variable domain in full (rest from reference TRBV18 and TRBJ1-4): NAGVMQNPRHLVRRRGQEARLRCSPMKGHSHVYWYRQLPEEGLKFMVYLQKENIIDESGMPKERFSAEFPKEGPSILRIQQVVRGDSAAYFCASSQDRDQKLFFGSGTQLSVL.

The rearrangement joins TRBV18 to TRBJ1-1; D gene uncertain. Germline CDR1 reads KGHSH; CDR2 reads LQKENI. V dropped 0 bases and J dropped 1 base, with 12 bases sitting between them. This CDR3 is built from 16 residues. Here the CDR3 reads CASSPPLNMGNTEAFF. CDR3 bases: TGTGCCAGCTCACCACCCCTAAATATGGGGAACACTGAAGCTTTCTTT. Complete variable domain (other parts from reference TRBV18 and TRBJ1-1): NAGVMQNPRHLVRRRGQEARLRCSPMKGHSHVYWYRQLPEEGLKFMVYLQKENIIDESGMPKERFSAEFPKEGPSILRIQQVVRGDSAAYFCASSPPLNMGNTEAFFGQGTRLTVV.

This clone has only one observation. The rearrangement joins TRBV6-1 to TRBJ2-7, with D maybe TRBD1 (6 bases). Per germline, CDR1 MNHNS and CDR2 SASEGT. V was clipped by 5 bases and J by 10 bases, with 15 bases between them. The CDR3 is 12 residues long. DNA for the CDR3: TGTGCCAGCAGTTTAAACACAGGGTTTCAGTACTTC. It is translated as CASSLNTGFQYF.

The chain carries TRBV6-1 and TRBJ1-5; D call uncertain. The V gene lost 1 base and the J gene lost 5 bases, with 9 bases spanning the gap. Germline V gene sequence: CDR1 MNHNS, CDR2 SASEGT. This CDR3 comprises 14 residues. CDR3 nucleotides: TGTGCCAGCAGTGAAGATTGGAATTATCAGCCCCAGCATTTT. Protein sequence: CASSEDWNYQPQHF.

In its sample, this clone was seen a few times. The chain has TRBV28 and TRBJ1-5; 7 nucleotides match TRBD1. J was trimmed by 4 bases and V by 6 bases; bases with no gene match: 9. The CDR3 totals 15 residues. Per the germline V gene, CDR1 is MDHEN and CDR2 is SYDVKM. CDR3 loop: CASRPTGTANQPQHF. Here the CDR3 DNA reads TGTGCCAGCAGACCCACCGGGACAGCTAATCAGCCCCAGCATTTT.

The rearrangement links TRBV7-2 to TRBJ2-5, with D perhaps matching TRBD2 (6 bases). This CDR3 is built from 15 residues. The germline gives CDR1 SGHTA, CDR2 FQGNSA. Trimming shortened V by 2 bases and J by 3 bases, and 13 bases separated the two germline ends. The CDR3 DNA reads as TGTGCCAGCAGCTTATTGCCGGGAGTCGAAGAGACCCAGTACTTC. Protein: CASSLLPGVEETQYF. Full variable domain (rest looked up from reference TRBV7-2 and TRBJ2-5): GAGVSQSPSNKVTEKGKDVELRCDPISGHTALYWYRQSLGQGLEFLIYFQGNSAPDKSGLPSDRFSAERTGGSVSTLTIQRTQQEDSAVYLCASSLLPGVEETQYFGPGTRLLVL.

The chain uses TRBV27 and TRBJ2-1, with D possibly matching TRBD2 (6 bases). This CDR3 has 15 residues. V was shortened by 4 bases and J by 0 bases, with 10 bases between the two germline ends. The germline gives CDR1 MNHEY, CDR2 SMNVEV (reference sequence). The CDR3 DNA is TGTGCCAGCAGTTGGGACTCGAGCTCCTACAATGAGCAGTTCTTC. This codes for CASSWDSSSYNEQFF.

The chain couples TRBV7-2 to TRBJ2-5, with a tentative D call TRBD1 (5 bases). In germline, CDR1 is SGHTA, CDR2 FQGNSA. V was cut by 1 base and J by 5 bases, with 8 bases left in between. This CDR3 comprises 13 residues. The CDR3 DNA follows: TGTGCCAGCAGCTTAGGACAGAGGGAGACCCAGTACTTC. Translating gives CASSLGQRETQYF. The variable domain in full, completed from reference TRBV7-2 and TRBJ2-5, reads GAGVSQSPSNKVTEKGKDVELRCDPISGHTALYWYRQSLGQGLEFLIYFQGNSAPDKSGLPSDRFSAERTGGSVSTLTIQRTQQEDSAVYLCASSLGQRETQYFGPGTRLLVL.